This T cell receptor beta chain was sequenced for a study of T cell responses to AZD1222 COVID-19 vaccine. Study-wide findings and caveats: Only six or seven AZD1222 recipients were seropositive at baseline.

Trimming shortened V by 5 bases and J by 4 bases, and 14 bases separated the two germline ends. This CDR3 spans 14 amino acids. Germline V gene data show CDR1 as SEHNR and CDR2 as FQNEAQ (reference sequence). The method was immunoSEQ multiplex PCR; TCRdb's version includes in-frame clones alone and lacks a portion of them. In the table there are some 140,000 clones, 85% to 95% of which are singletons. Comments on this clone: The antigen remains unidentified.

The sequences come from peripheral blood, collected on day 0 of AZD1222 vaccination. The TCR comes from an adult in good health. This sequence joins TRBV7-9 and TRBJ1-2; D ambiguous. The CDR3 DNA reads as TGTGCCAGCAGCCAACCGGGTTCCTCCTATGGCTACACCTTC. Translation: CASSQPGSSYGYTF. The variable domain in full, with the rest retrieved from reference TRBV7-9 and TRBJ1-2, is DTGVSQNPRHKITKRGQNVTFRCDPISEHNRLYWYRQTLGQGPEFLTYFQNEAQLEKSRLLSDRFSAERPKGSFSTLEIQRTEQGDSAMYLCASSQPGSSYGYTFGSGTRLTVV.